This T cell receptor (beta chain) was captured by sequencing in a study of blood T cells in healthy people across ages. General study findings and limits: A strong correlation was seen between TCR beta diversity and naive T cell percentage. Versus aged donors, long-lived donors had higher diversity and more naive CD4+ cells.

Comments on this clonotype: Its cognate antigen is unknown.

The V gene's germline CDR1 is MNHNY and CDR2 SVGAGI (reference sequence). The length of the CDR3 is 13 residues. V lost 8 bases and J lost 2, with 10 bases in between. The donors, aged 6 to 90, were healthy Caucasians from Russia. Peripheral blood was drawn, roughly 10 milliliters per donor. The second PCR ran roughly 6 to 12 cycles with a sample-barcoded 5' primer and J-beta primers. MiXCR was run by TCRdb on the 5' RACE reads, yielding one entry per CDR3 protein. The top ten clones hold over 15% of a sample with just over 1 million distinct CDR3 sequences, more than 40% of them seen once. This sequence originates from a woman aged 60-70 years in good health. The V gene is TRBV6-6, the J gene TRBJ1-5; the D is unclear. The source material was blood. CDR3 nucleotide sequence: TGTGCCAGCCAGGACGGTGGCAATCAGCCCCAGCATTTT. Amino acids: CASQDGGNQPQHF.